This T cell receptor beta chain derives from a study of T-cell memory formation after mild COVID-19. Study observations and caveats: Pre-infection memory harbored some responding clones, suggesting cross-reactive memory joined.

This clonotype has just a few counts. Its antigen is not identified. Using its own MiXCR run on the 5' RACE reads, TCRdb lists one record per CDR3 protein. The table has 200,000 to 300,000 distinct CDR3 sequences, 8% to 9.5% seen once. CDR3 length equals 14 residues. Germline V lookup: CDR1 SEHNR, CDR2 FQNEAQ (reference sequence). The germline V and J ends were trimmed by 4 bases and 1 base, with 8 bases remaining between them. The J gene is TRBJ2-1, the V gene TRBV7-9, with a tentative D call TRBD2 (5 bases). The sequence was collected from a man in his late teens or twenties who had mild COVID-19 (a few samples of this study predate the infection). Cell type and time point are not known. Sequencing was carried out using PBMCs or a T cell subset sorted from them (not recorded which). Here the CDR3 reads CASSSRGSYNEQFF. The CDR3 nucleotides read TGTGCCAGCAGCTCTAGAGGGTCCTACAATGAGCAGTTCTTC.